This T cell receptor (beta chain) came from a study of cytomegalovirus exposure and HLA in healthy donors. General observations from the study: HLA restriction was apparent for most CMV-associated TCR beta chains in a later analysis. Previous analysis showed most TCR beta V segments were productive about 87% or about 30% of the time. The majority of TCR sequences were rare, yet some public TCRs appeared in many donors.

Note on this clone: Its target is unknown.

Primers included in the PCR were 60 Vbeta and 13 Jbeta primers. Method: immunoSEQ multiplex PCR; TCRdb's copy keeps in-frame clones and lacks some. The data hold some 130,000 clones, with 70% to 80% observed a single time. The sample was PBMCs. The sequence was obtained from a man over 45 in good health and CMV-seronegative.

The CDR3: CASSPLAGSGDTQYF. For the CDR3, the DNA is TGTGCCAGCAGCCCCTTAGCGGGAAGTGGAGATACGCAGTATTTT. The rearrangement joins TRBV14 to TRBJ2-3; 8 nucleotides agree with TRBD2. With V trimmed by 4 bases and J by 5 bases, 8 bases remained unmatched. Germline V gives CDR1 SGHDN, CDR2 FVKESK. This CDR3 has 15 amino acids.